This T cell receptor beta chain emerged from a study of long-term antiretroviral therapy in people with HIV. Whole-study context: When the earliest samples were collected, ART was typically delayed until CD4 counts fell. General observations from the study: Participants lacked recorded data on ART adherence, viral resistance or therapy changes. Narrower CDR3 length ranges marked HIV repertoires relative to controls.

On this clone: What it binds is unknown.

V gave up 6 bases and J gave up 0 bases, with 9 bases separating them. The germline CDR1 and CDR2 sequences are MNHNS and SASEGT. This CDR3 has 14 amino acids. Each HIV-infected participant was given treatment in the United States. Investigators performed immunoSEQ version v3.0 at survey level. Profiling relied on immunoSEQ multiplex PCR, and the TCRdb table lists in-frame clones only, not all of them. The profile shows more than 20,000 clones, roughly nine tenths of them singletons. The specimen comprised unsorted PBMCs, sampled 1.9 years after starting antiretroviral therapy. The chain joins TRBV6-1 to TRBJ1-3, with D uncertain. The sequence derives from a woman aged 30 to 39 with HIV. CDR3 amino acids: CASSEYRSGNTIYF. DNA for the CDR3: TGTGCCAGCAGCGAATATCGCTCTGGAAACACCATATATTTT.